This T cell receptor beta chain was identified in a study of control samples from healthy donors and cancer patients. CDR3 size: 11 residues. V gave up 7 bases and J gave up 7 bases, with 10 bases separating them. Only in-frame clones appear in the TCRdb table, and some are missing; sequencing was by immunoSEQ multiplex PCR. The sample has about 15,000 clones, about 89% seen once. Sample: PBMCs. The chain couples TRBV12-3 or TRBV12-4 to TRBJ1-2; D may be TRBD1 (6 bases). The clonotype was recovered from a woman in her 70s with colorectal cancer. The CDR3 sequence: CASIQGPGYTF. CDR3 nucleotide sequence: TGTGCCAGCATCCAGGGGCCTGGCTACACCTTC.